This TCR beta chain was recorded in a study of blood T cells in healthy people across ages. Regarding the study as a whole: In older individuals, TCR beta diversity per million T cells was lower, falling roughly linearly with age.

This clonotype was counted between two and nine times. Antigen unknown. V lost 4 bases to trimming and J lost 4 bases, with 14 bases between them. CDR1 is MGHRA and CDR2 is YSYEKL in the germline V gene. The CDR3 sequence is 15 residues long. A second PCR, run for roughly 7 to 11 cycles, used a sample-barcoded 5' primer plus a J-beta primer mix. Each cDNA molecule carried a tag from a template-switch adaptor that contained 12 random nucleotides. TCRdb passed the 5' RACE reads through MiXCR, listing each CDR3 protein once. The sample holds around 650,000 distinct CDR3 sequences, around 41% seen once. Samples had at least 6.5 million PBMCs isolated from them. RNA extraction gave at least 5.5 micrograms of total RNA per sample.

This receptor was identified in an elderly man in good health. The sequenced sample consisted of blood. The gene calls are TRBV4-1 and TRBJ2-1; tentatively, D is TRBD2 (6 bases). The CDR3 sequence is CASSLVNGGYNEQFF. CDR3 sequence (DNA): TGCGCCAGCAGCCTCGTTAATGGAGGGTACAATGAGCAGTTCTTC.